The 5 T cell receptor beta chains below come from one sample, sequenced in a study of cytomegalovirus exposure and HLA in healthy donors. Vbeta (60) and Jbeta (13) primers were used in the PCR. The repertoire was sequenced with immunoSEQ multiplex PCR; TCRdb's copy has only in-frame clones and lacks some. This sample has 150,000 to 200,000 clones, with 70% to 90% found just once. Sequenced: PBMCs. All receptors derive from a man in his late teens or twenties in good health and CMV-seropositive.

The chain is built from TRBV5-1 and TRBJ1-2; D uncertain. Trimming removed 4 bases from V and 4 bases from J, with 17 bases in between. Germline-derived CDR1 and CDR2 are SGHRS and YFSETQ. The CDR3 runs 15 residues. The CDR3: CASSQGSNEFYGYTF. The CDR3 coding sequence is TGCGCCAGCAGCCAAGGGAGTAATGAGTTCTATGGCTACACCTTC.

The chain links TRBV30 to TRBJ1-2; D not resolved. CDR3 length equals 15 residues. Germline V gene data show CDR1 as GTSNPN and CDR2 as SVGIG (reference sequence). V was pared by 1 base and J by 2 bases, with 14 bases between. The DNA for the CDR3 is TGTGCCTGGAGTGCCGAATTCTCCCTAAACTATGGCTACACCTTC. Translated, it gives CAWSAEFSLNYGYTF.

V usage is TRBV6-1 and J usage is TRBJ1-1, with TRBD1 matching 7 bases. Germline CDR1 reads MNHNS; CDR2 reads SASEGT. The CDR3 consists of 14 residues. Losses at the gene ends were 6 bases for V and 0 bases for J; bases not matched to a gene: 4. The CDR3 is CASRGGRLNTEAFF. The CDR3 DNA follows: TGTGCCAGCAGAGGGGGCCGGTTGAACACTGAAGCTTTCTTT.

Notes on this clone: The junction differs from germline at one of its ends, possibly a read error. V gene TRBV7-9 combines with J gene TRBJ1-2, with D unclear. Germline CDR1 SEHNR, CDR2 FQNEAQ (reference sequence). The CDR3 contains 10 residues. Here the CDR3 reads CSSSPNGYTF. In DNA, the CDR3 is TGTTCCAGCAGCCCTAATGGCTACACCTTC.

The chain combines TRBV6-5 with TRBJ2-3; 8 positions match TRBD2. Losses at the gene ends were 1 base for V and 1 base for J; bases not matched to a gene: 1. Germline V gives CDR1 MNHEY, CDR2 SVGAGI. The CDR3 length is 15 residues. CDR3 nucleotides: TGTGCCAGCAGTTACTATAGCGGGGGCACAGATACGCAGTATTTT. Translated: CASSYYSGGTDTQYF.